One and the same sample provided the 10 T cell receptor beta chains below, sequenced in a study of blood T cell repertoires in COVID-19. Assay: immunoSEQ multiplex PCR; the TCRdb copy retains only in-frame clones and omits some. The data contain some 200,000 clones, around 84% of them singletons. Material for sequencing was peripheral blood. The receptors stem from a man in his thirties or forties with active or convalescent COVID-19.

The CDR3 here is CASSPGENYGYTF. The CDR3 DNA reads as TGTGCCAGTAGTCCAGGGGAGAACTATGGCTACACCTTC. The chain has TRBV19 and TRBJ1-2; D is possibly TRBD1 (6 bases). The CDR3 is 13 residues long. V was pared by 5 bases and J by 2 bases, with 9 bases between. CDR1 LNHDA and CDR2 SQIVND come from the germline V gene (reference sequence).

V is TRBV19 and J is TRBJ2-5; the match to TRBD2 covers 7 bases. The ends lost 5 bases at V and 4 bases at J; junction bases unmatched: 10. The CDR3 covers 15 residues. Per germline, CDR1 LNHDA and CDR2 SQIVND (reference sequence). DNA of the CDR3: TGTGCCAGTAGTCCCATGGGGGGGATCAGAGAGACCCAGTACTTC. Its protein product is CASSPMGGIRETQYF.

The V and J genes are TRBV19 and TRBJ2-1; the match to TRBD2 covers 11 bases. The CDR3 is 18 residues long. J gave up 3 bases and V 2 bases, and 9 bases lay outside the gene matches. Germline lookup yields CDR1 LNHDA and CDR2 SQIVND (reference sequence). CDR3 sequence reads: CASSIKAGLADYYNEQFF. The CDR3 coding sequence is TGTGCCAGTAGTATAAAGGCGGGACTAGCGGACTACTACAATGAGCAGTTCTTC.

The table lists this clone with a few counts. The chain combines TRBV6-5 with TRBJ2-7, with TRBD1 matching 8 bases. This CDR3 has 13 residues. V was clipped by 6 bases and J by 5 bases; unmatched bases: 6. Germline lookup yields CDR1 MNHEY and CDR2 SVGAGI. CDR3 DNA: TGTGCCAGCAGGTTTACCAGGGGGCACGAGCAGTACTTC. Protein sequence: CASRFTRGHEQYF.

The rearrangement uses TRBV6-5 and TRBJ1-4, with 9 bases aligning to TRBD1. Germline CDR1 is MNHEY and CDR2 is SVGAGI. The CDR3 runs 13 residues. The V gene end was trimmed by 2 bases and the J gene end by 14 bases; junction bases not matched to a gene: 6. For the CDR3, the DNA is TGTGCCAGCAGTTACGCGGACAGGGGTGAGCTGTTTTTT. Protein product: CASSYADRGELFF.

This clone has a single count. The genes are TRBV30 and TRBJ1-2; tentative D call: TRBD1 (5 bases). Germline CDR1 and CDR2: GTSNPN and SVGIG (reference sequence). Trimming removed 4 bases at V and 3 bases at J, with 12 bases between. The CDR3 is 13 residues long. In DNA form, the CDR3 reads TGTGCCTGGACAGGACAAGACGACTATGGCTACACCTTC. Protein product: CAWTGQDDYGYTF. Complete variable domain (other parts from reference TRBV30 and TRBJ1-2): SQTIHQWPATLVQPVGSPLSLECTVEGTSNPNLYWYRQAAGRGLQLLFYSVGIGQISSEVPQNLSASRPQDRQFILSSKKLLLSDSGFYLCAWTGQDDYGYTFGSGTRLTVV.

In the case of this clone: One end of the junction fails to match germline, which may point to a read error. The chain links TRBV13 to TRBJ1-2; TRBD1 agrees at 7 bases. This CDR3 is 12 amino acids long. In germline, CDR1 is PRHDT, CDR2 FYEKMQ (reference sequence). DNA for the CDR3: TGTGCCAGCAGATTAGGACAGGCCACTCAGCTCTTC. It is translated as CASRLGQATQLF.

CDR3 in DNA: TGTGCCAGCAGCAAAATACGGGAACAGGGGATAGAATATGGCTACACCTTC. It yields the protein CASSKIREQGIEYGYTF. The J gene is TRBJ1-2, the V gene TRBV21-1; the table's D call of TRBD1 was not tested on the DNA. TRBV21-1 is flagged as a pseudogene. This CDR3 is built from 17 residues.

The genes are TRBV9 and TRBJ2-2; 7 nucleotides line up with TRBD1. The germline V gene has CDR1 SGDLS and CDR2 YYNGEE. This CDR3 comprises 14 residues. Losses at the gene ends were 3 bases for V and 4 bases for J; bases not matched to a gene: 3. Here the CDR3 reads CASSAQGSTGELFF. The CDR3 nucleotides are TGTGCCAGCAGCGCACAGGGGTCCACCGGGGAGCTGTTTTTT.

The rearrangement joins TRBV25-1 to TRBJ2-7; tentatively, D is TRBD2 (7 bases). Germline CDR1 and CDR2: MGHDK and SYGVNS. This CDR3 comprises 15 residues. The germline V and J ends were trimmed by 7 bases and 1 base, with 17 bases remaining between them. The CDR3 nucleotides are TGTGCCAGCAATTCGGTGGGAGGGGGGTCCTACGAGCAGTACTTC. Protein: CASNSVGGGSYEQYF.